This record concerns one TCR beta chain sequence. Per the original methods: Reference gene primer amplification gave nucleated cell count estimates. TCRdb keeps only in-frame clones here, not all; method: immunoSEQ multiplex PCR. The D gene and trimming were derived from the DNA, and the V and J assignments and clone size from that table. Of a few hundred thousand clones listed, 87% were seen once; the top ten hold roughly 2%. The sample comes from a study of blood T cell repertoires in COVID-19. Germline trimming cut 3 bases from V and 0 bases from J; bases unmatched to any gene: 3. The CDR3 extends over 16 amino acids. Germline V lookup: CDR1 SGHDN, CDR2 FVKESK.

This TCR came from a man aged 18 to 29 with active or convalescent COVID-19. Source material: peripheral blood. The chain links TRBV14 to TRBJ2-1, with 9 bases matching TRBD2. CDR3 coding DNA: TGTGCCAGCAGCCAGACTAGCGGCAGCTCCTACAATGAGCAGTTCTTC. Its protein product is CASSQTSGSSYNEQFF.